These 30 T cell receptor beta chains share one sample of origin, sequenced in a study of blood T cell repertoires in COVID-19. Measured with immunoSEQ multiplex PCR; TCRdb has only the in-frame clones, and not every one. The table includes approximately 160,000 clones, roughly 86% detected once. Sequencing used peripheral blood. These receptors were obtained from a man aged 55 to 70 with COVID-19, enrolled during active disease.

V gene TRBV6-2 or TRBV6-3 combines with J gene TRBJ1-2; D is ambiguous. With 6 bases removed from V and 5 bases from J, the gap between germline ends came to 16 bases. CDR1 is MNHEY, CDR2 SVGEGT, per germline. The CDR3 is 14 amino acids. For the CDR3, the DNA is TGTGCCAGCAGACCTGGTCCCCGAGGATATGGCTACACCTTC. Translating gives CASRPGPRGYGYTF.

This chain links TRBV18 with TRBJ1-2; D may be TRBD1 (6 bases). Trimming took off 3 bases at V and 4 bases at J, with 9 bases between the two ends. The CDR3 has 13 residues. Per the germline V gene, CDR1 is KGHSH and CDR2 is LQKENI. CDR3 coding DNA: TGTGCCAGCTCACCGGACAGCCCCTATGGCTACACCTTC. Protein sequence: CASSPDSPYGYTF.

V is TRBV18 and J is TRBJ2-7; D possibly corresponds to TRBD2 (5 bases). Per germline, CDR1 KGHSH and CDR2 LQKENI. This CDR3 is 15 amino acids long. Deletions cut 0 bases from V and 0 bases from J, with 9 bases between. CDR3 sequence (DNA): TGTGCCAGCTCACCACCGAGGGAGAGCTCCTACGAGCAGTACTTC. Protein product: CASSPPRESSYEQYF. Full variable domain (remainder filled in from reference TRBV18 and TRBJ2-7): NAGVMQNPRHLVRRRGQEARLRCSPMKGHSHVYWYRQLPEEGLKFMVYLQKENIIDESGMPKERFSAEFPKEGPSILRIQQVVRGDSAAYFCASSPPRESSYEQYFGPGTRLTVT.

This sequence joins TRBV10-3 and TRBJ2-7, with 7 bases identical to TRBD2. Trimming removed 6 bases from V and 5 bases from J; junction bases left unmatched: 13. Germline values: CDR1 ENHRY, CDR2 SYGVKD. The CDR3 length is 15 residues. The CDR3 spells CAIRGDYEKVNEQYF. In nucleotides, the CDR3 is TGTGCCATCAGGGGGGACTACGAGAAGGTGAACGAGCAGTACTTC.

The rearrangement links TRBV7-9 to TRBJ1-1, with 7 bases that match TRBD1. The CDR3 contains 15 residues. Germline V gene sequence: CDR1 SEHNR, CDR2 FQNEAQ (reference sequence). Trimming took 1 base from V and 5 from J; bases not matched to a gene: 7. Here the CDR3 DNA reads TGTGCCAGCAGCTTAGAGGCCGGCAGGGGGACTGAAGCTTTCTTT. It specifies CASSLEAGRGTEAFF.

To note about this clone: At one of its ends the junction is not consistent with the germline gene, which may arise from a read error. The V and J genes are TRBV10-3 and TRBJ2-5; 10 nucleotides match TRBD1. Germline V gene lookup returns CDR1 ENHRY and CDR2 SYGVKD. The CDR3 sequence is 15 residues long. The CDR3 bases are TGTGCCACCAGTGACGGGACAGGGGATGTCGAGACCCAGTACTTC. This gives the protein CATSDGTGDVETQYF.

The V call is TRBV7-6, the J call TRBJ2-3; 8 bases map to TRBD1. Germline CDR1 is SGHVS and CDR2 is FNYEAQ. V dropped 1 base and J dropped 4; count of bases not matched to a gene: 7. The CDR3 consists of 16 residues. CDR3 sequence (DNA): TGTGCCAGCAGCTTAGGCGGGACAGGAGACGCAGATACGCAGTATTTT. Translated, it gives CASSLGGTGDADTQYF.

This chain joins TRBV12-5 and TRBJ1-1, with TRBD1 identical over 8 bases. Per the germline V gene, CDR1 is LGHNT and CDR2 is FRNRAP. The J segment lost 5 bases and the V segment lost 1 base, leaving 3 bases of the junction unmatched. This CDR3 has 14 residues. Written as DNA, the CDR3 is TGTGCTAGTGGTTTGGGACAGGGGTCTACTGAAGCTTTCTTT. Translation gives CASGLGQGSTEAFF. Full variable domain (missing parts from reference TRBV12-5 and TRBJ1-1): DARVTQTPRHKVTEMGQEVTMRCQPILGHNTVFWYRQTMMQGLELLAYFRNRAPLDDSGMPKDRFSAEMPDATLATLKIQPSEPRDSAVYFCASGLGQGSTEAFFGQGTRLTVV.

This chain joins TRBV27 and TRBJ2-2; D perhaps matches TRBD2 (5 bases). Germline CDR1 reads MNHEY; CDR2 reads SMNVEV (reference sequence). The V and J ends lost 6 bases and 10 bases respectively, with 9 bases between them. The CDR3 covers 11 residues. The CDR3 DNA is TGTGCCAGCAGCTTTCGGGAGGAGCTGTTTTTT. It codes for CASSFREELFF.

A note on this clone: Different DNA sequences within this sample yield the same CDR3. This chain links TRBV27 with TRBJ1-5, with a tentative D call TRBD1 (5 bases). CDR1 is MNHEY and CDR2 is SMNVEV in the germline V gene (reference sequence). This CDR3 has 13 residues. V lost 2 bases, J lost 7 bases, and 9 bases lay in between. The CDR3: CASSLDRDQPQHF. CDR3 DNA: TGTGCCAGCAGTTTAGACAGAGACCAGCCCCAGCATTTT.

The rearrangement uses TRBV28 and TRBJ2-4, with D possibly TRBD1 on 7 matching bases. This CDR3 region has 16 residues. Germline V CDR1 and CDR2: MDHEN, SYDVKM. V lost 8 bases, J lost 8 bases, and 25 bases lay in between. The CDR3 DNA follows: TGTGCCAGCGCTGCCCAGGGGGGAAATAGAATGGACATTCAGTACTTC. Its protein product is CASAAQGGNRMDIQYF. Full variable domain (remainder filled in from reference TRBV28 and TRBJ2-4): DVKVTQSSRYLVKRTGEKVFLECVQDMDHENMFWYRQDPGLGLRLIYFSYDVKMKEKGDIPEGYSVSREKKERFSLILESASTNQTSMYLCASAAQGGNRMDIQYFGAGTRLSVL.

This clone has a handful of counts. The same CDR3 also results from other DNA sequences found in this sample. This chain connects TRBV18 to TRBJ2-5; D is unresolved. Trimming left V 4 bases short and J 1 base short, with 7 bases between. CDR1 and CDR2 from the germline V gene are KGHSH and LQKENI. This CDR3 comprises 13 residues. CDR3 DNA: TGTGCCAGCTCACTTGGCCTCCAAGAGACCCAGTACTTC. Its translation is CASSLGLQETQYF.

This chain links TRBV7-8 with TRBJ1-4; D not certain. Germline CDR1 and CDR2: SGHVS and FQNEAQ. The CDR3 consists of 15 residues. The V gene lost 2 bases and the J gene lost 3 bases, with 10 bases spanning the gap. CDR3 DNA sequence: TGTGCCAGCAGCTTACTCGGTTTCCCTAATGAAAAACTGTTTTTT. This sequence encodes CASSLLGFPNEKLFF.

J is TRBJ1-1 and V is TRBV7-3, with D perhaps TRBD1 (6 bases). CDR1 SGHTA and CDR2 FQGTGA come from the germline V gene. V dropped 5 bases and J dropped 1 base, with 17 bases sitting between them. The CDR3 loop spans 16 amino acids. The CDR3 is CASSLGGGQTNTEAFF. The CDR3 DNA reads TGTGCCAGCAGCCTTGGGGGTGGACAGACGAACACTGAAGCTTTCTTT.

The V and J genes are TRBV5-1 and TRBJ1-1, with D unresolved. CDR1 and CDR2 (germline): SGHRS, YFSETQ. This CDR3 is built from 15 residues. Trimming removed 4 bases at V and 0 bases at J, with 13 bases between. The CDR3 sequence is CASSPGGGLNTEAFF. CDR3 sequence (DNA): TGCGCCAGCAGCCCGGGCGGCGGGCTGAACACTGAAGCTTTCTTT.

The V and J genes are TRBV27 and TRBJ1-5, with 8 bases matching TRBD1. V dropped 6 bases and J dropped 3; count of bases not matched to a gene: 10. The CDR3 totals 16 residues. CDR1 is MNHEY and CDR2 is SMNVEV in the germline V gene (reference sequence). CDR3 sequence reads: CASRSRQGRINQPQHF. For the CDR3, the DNA is TGTGCCAGCAGAAGCCGACAGGGGAGAATCAATCAGCCCCAGCATTTT.

V usage is TRBV6-5 and J usage is TRBJ1-1; TRBD1 is a possible D gene (5 bases). The germline V and J ends were trimmed by 2 bases and 5 bases, with 12 bases remaining between them. Germline CDR1 and CDR2: MNHEY and SVGAGI. This CDR3 has 14 residues. The CDR3 region has the DNA TGTGCCAGCAGTTACGGCGGGGGTGGGACTGAAGCTTTCTTT. As protein: CASSYGGGGTEAFF.

The chain recombines TRBV12-5 with TRBJ2-3; TRBD1 agrees at 10 bases. Germline loops: CDR1 LGHNT, CDR2 FRNRAP. The CDR3 consists of 16 residues. V shed 7 bases and J 4 bases; nucleotides not matched to a gene: 11. The CDR3 sequence is CASALPGQGKADTQYF. Written as DNA, the CDR3 is TGTGCTAGTGCCCTACCGGGACAGGGGAAAGCAGATACGCAGTATTTT.

This clone was detected once. The gene calls are TRBV6-6 and TRBJ2-4; 10 bases align to TRBD1. Germline trimming cut 2 bases from V and 9 bases from J; bases unmatched to any gene: 4. The CDR3 sequence is 14 residues long. Germline CDR1 MNHNY, CDR2 SVGAGI (reference sequence). For the CDR3, the DNA is TGTGCCAGCAGTTACGGACAGGGGGAGGTCATTCAGTACTTC. As protein: CASSYGQGEVIQYF.

The rearrangement uses TRBV10-3 and TRBJ1-1, with 11 bases matching TRBD1. Trimming removed 2 bases from V and 1 base from J; junction bases left unmatched: 3. The CDR3 has 16 residues. From germline, CDR1 is ENHRY and CDR2 SYGVKD. CDR3 nucleotide sequence: TGTGCCATCAGTGAGGGACAGGGGGCGGGGAACACTGAAGCTTTCTTT. This gives the protein CAISEGQGAGNTEAFF.

The CDR3: CASSQGGTGAREQYF. The DNA of the CDR3 is TGTGCCAGCAGCCAAGGAGGGACAGGGGCGAGGGAGCAGTACTTC. The rearrangement joins TRBV14 to TRBJ2-7; 10 bases agree with TRBD1. CDR3 length: 15 amino acids. The trim removed 1 base at V and 7 bases at J, leaving 7 bases unmatched. The germline gives CDR1 SGHDN, CDR2 FVKESK.

The V gene is TRBV3-1 (or the pseudogene TRBV3-2), the J gene TRBJ1-3; D gene uncertain. From germline, CDR1 is LGHDT and CDR2 YNNKEL (reference sequence). With 8 bases removed from V and 4 bases from J, the gap between germline ends came to 9 bases. CDR3 length: 12 amino acids. CDR3 sequence reads: CASEAGGNTIYF. The CDR3 DNA is TGTGCCAGCGAGGCGGGGGGAAACACCATATATTTT.

In this sample, this clone turned up once. The V and J genes are TRBV5-1 and TRBJ2-3; 7 positions match TRBD2. The ends lost 0 bases at V and 4 bases at J; junction bases unmatched: 11. The CDR3 is 17 amino acids. Germline CDR1 SGHRS, CDR2 YFSETQ. The CDR3 bases are TGCGCCAGCAGCTTGGTGGAGGTGCTAGCGGATGCAGATACGCAGTATTTT. It yields the protein CASSLVEVLADADTQYF. The variable domain in full, with the rest retrieved from reference TRBV5-1 and TRBJ2-3, is KAGVTQTPRYLIKTRGQQVTLSCSPISGHRSVSWYQQTPGQGLQFLFEYFSETQRNKGNFPGRFSGRQFSNSRSEMNVSTLELGDSALYLCASSLVEVLADADTQYFGPGTRLTVL.

This clone appeared a single time. This chain links TRBV18 with TRBJ2-7; 9 bases map to TRBD1. Unmatched junction bases numbered 4, after V lost 2 bases and J lost 5 bases. Germline V gene sequence: CDR1 KGHSH, CDR2 LQKENI. This CDR3 is built from 14 residues. CDR3 bases: TGTGCCAGCTCACCAGGACAGGGGCACAACGAGCAGTACTTC. Translating it yields CASSPGQGHNEQYF.

Notes on this clone: Other nucleotide sequences from this sample produce the same CDR3. The chain carries TRBV12-3 or TRBV12-4 and TRBJ1-2; the match to TRBD1 covers 9 bases. V lost 6 bases to trimming and J lost 8 bases; unmatched junction nucleotides: 4. The CDR3 length is 12 residues. The CDR3: CASSRTGDGYTF. CDR3 nucleotides: TGTGCCAGCAGCAGGACAGGGGACGGCTACACCTTC.

The genes are TRBV6-5 and TRBJ1-2; D might be TRBD1 (6 bases). Germline-derived CDR1 and CDR2 are MNHEY and SVGAGI. Between the trimmed V and J ends, which lost 5 bases and 2 bases, there was a span of 12 bases. The CDR3 has 14 residues. The chain's CDR3 is CASSRTGSNYGYTF. The CDR3 DNA sequence: TGTGCCAGCAGTCGAACAGGGTCCAACTATGGCTACACCTTC.

This chain joins TRBV2 and TRBJ2-5; tentative D call: TRBD2 (6 bases). From germline, CDR1 is SNHLY and CDR2 FYNNEI. The CDR3 length is 13 residues. Deletions cut 6 bases from V and 2 bases from J, with 10 bases between. This CDR3 reads CASRRLEQETQYF. CDR3 nucleotides: TGTGCCAGCAGAAGACTAGAACAAGAGACCCAGTACTTC. Full variable domain (rest looked up from reference TRBV2 and TRBJ2-5): EPEVTQTPSHQVTQMGQEVILRCVPISNHLYFYWYRQILGQKVEFLVSFYNNEISEKSEIFDDQFSVERPDGSNFTLKIRSTKLEDSAMYFCASRRLEQETQYFGPGTRLLVL.

In regard to this clone: This specimen includes other DNA sequences encoding the same CDR3. J is TRBJ2-1 and V is TRBV7-2, with 8 positions matching TRBD2. The CDR3 totals 15 residues. CDR1 SGHTA and CDR2 FQGNSA come from the germline V gene. Trimming at V came to 5 bases and at J to 0 bases, leaving 3 bases not matched to a gene. The CDR3 loop is CASSPTSGSYNEQFF. The CDR3 region has the DNA TGTGCCAGCAGCCCAACTAGCGGCTCCTACAATGAGCAGTTCTTC.

The chain joins TRBV6-5 to TRBJ2-1, with 10 positions matching TRBD1. V lost 11 bases to trimming and J lost 3 bases; unmatched junction nucleotides: 4. Germline V CDR1 and CDR2: MNHEY, SVGAGI. The CDR3 length is 13 residues. The CDR3: CASRTGGYNEQFF. CDR3 in DNA: TGTGCCTCAAGGACAGGGGGCTACAATGAGCAGTTCTTC.

The chain joins TRBV5-6 to TRBJ1-2; 8 bases map to TRBD1. V gave up 1 base and J gave up 3 bases; unmatched junction bases: 11. Germline CDR1 reads SGHDT; CDR2 reads YYEEEE. CDR3 size: 17 residues. CDR3 loop: CASSLYGSGGEDYGYTF. The CDR3 DNA is TGTGCCAGCAGCTTGTACGGTTCAGGGGGCGAAGACTATGGCTACACCTTC. Combining the CDR3 with reference TRBV5-6 and TRBJ1-2 gives the whole variable domain DAGVTQSPTHLIKTRGQQVTLRCSPKSGHDTVSWYQQALGQGPQFIFQYYEEEERQRGNFPDRFSGHQFPNYSSELNVNALLLGDSALYLCASSLYGSGGEDYGYTFGSGTRLTVV.